These 9 T cell receptor beta chains were sequenced from one sample in a study of OX40 agonist ivuxolimab in advanced cancers. The data were produced by immunoSEQ multiplex PCR, yet TCRdb's version contains in-frame clones alone and is incomplete. The sample lists tens of thousands of clones, around nine tenths occurring once. Sequenced here: CD4+ or CD8+ T cells sorted from blood, sampled in a trial of the OX40 agonist ivuxolimab. The receptor set was obtained from an adult with an advanced solid tumor such as melanoma, head and neck, liver or kidney cancer.

This chain links TRBV5-1 with TRBJ1-4, with a weak D call TRBD1 (5 bases). Germline V lookup: CDR1 SGHRS, CDR2 YFSETQ. Trimming left V 3 bases short and J 3 bases short, with 9 bases between. This CDR3 has 14 amino acids. The CDR3 reads CASSYGTANEKLFF. The CDR3, as DNA: TGCGCCAGCAGCTATGGGACCGCTAATGAAAAACTGTTTTTT.

V and J are TRBV19 and TRBJ1-3; D is unclear. In germline, CDR1 is LNHDA, CDR2 SQIVND (reference sequence). Trimming shortened V by 8 bases and J by 0 bases, and 14 bases separated the two germline ends. CDR3 length equals 15 residues. CDR3 in DNA: TGTGCCAGTTCGAGACTGGTCAGCTCTGGAAACACCATATATTTT. This gives the protein CASSRLVSSGNTIYF. Using reference TRBV19 and TRBJ1-3 for the parts outside the CDR3, the full variable domain is DGGITQSPKYLFRKEGQNVTLSCEQNLNHDAMYWYRQDPGQGLRLIYYSQIVNDFQKGDIAEGYSVSREKKESFPLTVTSAQKNPTAFYLCASSRLVSSGNTIYFGEGSWLTVV.

The chain's CDR3 is CAGTTGGGTGELFF. The CDR3 DNA reads TGTGCCGGAACCACAGGGGGTGGCACCGGGGAGCTGTTTTTT. The chain links TRBV2 to TRBJ2-2; 8 bases match TRBD1. V gave up 11 bases and J gave up 4 bases; unmatched junction bases: 9. Germline CDR1 SNHLY, CDR2 FYNNEI. CDR3 length: 14 residues. The variable domain in full, completed from reference TRBV2 and TRBJ2-2, reads EPEVTQTPSHQVTQMGQEVILRCVPISNHLYFYWYRQILGQKVEFLVSFYNNEISEKSEIFDDQFSVERPDGSNFTLKIRSTKLEDSAMYFCAGTTGGGTGELFFGEGSRLTVL.

V usage is TRBV25-1 and J usage is TRBJ2-1; 9 bases match TRBD2. With V trimmed by 0 bases and J by 7 bases, 10 bases remained unmatched. The CDR3 spans 17 residues. Germline loops: CDR1 MGHDK, CDR2 SYGVNS. The CDR3 spells CASSEYKVAGDWNEQFF. For the CDR3, the DNA is TGTGCCAGCAGTGAATATAAGGTAGCGGGGGATTGGAATGAGCAGTTCTTC.

The chain employs TRBV9 and TRBJ2-2; possible D gene TRBD1, 6 bases. V lost 1 base and J lost 9, with 16 bases in between. The CDR3 runs 15 residues. Per germline, CDR1 SGDLS and CDR2 YYNGEE. The CDR3, as DNA: TGTGCCAGCAGCGTAAGGCAGGGGTTCGACCGGGAGCTGTTTTTT. It codes for CASSVRQGFDRELFF.

The chain has TRBV5-8 and TRBJ1-4; D unclear. CDR3 length: 15 amino acids. The V end lost 4 bases, the J end lost 0 bases, and 10 bases lay between the germline ends. Germline CDR1 is SGHTS and CDR2 is YDEGEE. CDR3 nucleotide sequence: TGTGCCAGCAGCCTCGGGAGACCAACTAATGAAAAACTGTTTTTT. Amino acid sequence: CASSLGRPTNEKLFF.

The chain joins TRBV5-1 to TRBJ1-1; D is ambiguous. CDR1 and CDR2 from the germline V gene are SGHRS and YFSETQ. Deletions cut 0 bases from V and 7 bases from J, with 7 bases between. The CDR3 contains 12 residues. The DNA of the CDR3 is TGCGCCAGCAGCTTGGAGGGTATTGAAGCTTTCTTT. Translation gives CASSLEGIEAFF. Variable domain in full (rest from reference TRBV5-1 and TRBJ1-1): KAGVTQTPRYLIKTRGQQVTLSCSPISGHRSVSWYQQTPGQGLQFLFEYFSETQRNKGNFPGRFSGRQFSNSRSEMNVSTLELGDSALYLCASSLEGIEAFFGQGTRLTVV.

The rearrangement links TRBV2 to TRBJ1-2, with D unclear. Germline CDR1 and CDR2: SNHLY and FYNNEI. The CDR3 has 14 amino acids. The V and J ends lost 5 bases and 6 bases respectively, with 16 bases between them. The CDR3 sequence is CASSPIIVANGYTF. The CDR3 nucleotides are TGTGCCAGCAGTCCCATTATAGTGGCAAATGGCTACACCTTC. Full variable domain (remainder filled in from reference TRBV2 and TRBJ1-2): EPEVTQTPSHQVTQMGQEVILRCVPISNHLYFYWYRQILGQKVEFLVSFYNNEISEKSEIFDDQFSVERPDGSNFTLKIRSTKLEDSAMYFCASSPIIVANGYTFGSGTRLTVV.

The V gene is TRBV5-1, the J gene TRBJ2-2, with TRBD2 matching over 11 bases. The length of the CDR3 is 19 residues. V lost 7 bases and J lost 0; bases outside the gene matches: 14. CDR1 SGHRS and CDR2 YFSETQ come from the germline V gene. This chain's CDR3 is CASGPGLAVNSANTGELFF. The CDR3 nucleotides are TGCGCCAGCGGCCCGGGACTAGCGGTTAATTCCGCGAACACCGGGGAGCTGTTTTTT.